This T cell receptor (beta chain) was identified during a study of T-cell reconstitution after alpha-beta-depleted transplantation in children. This clonotype was recorded at least ten times. Antigen specificity is unknown. Unique molecular identifiers were used to barcode this TCRbeta library. TCRdb fed the PCR reads into MiXCR, producing one record per CDR3 protein. The sample carries 440,000 or so distinct CDR3 sequences, around 46% recorded once. The CDR3 extends over 13 amino acids. With 9 bases removed from V and 8 bases from J, the gap between germline ends came to 18 bases. Germline assignment: CDR1 KGHDR and CDR2 SFDVKD. The study, taken as a whole, reports: T-cell numbers and diversity one year post-transplant derived largely from freshly generated T cells. Some patients showed high day-60 TCRbeta diversity, which derived from surviving recipient T cells and thymic progenitors. There were reportedly several hundred expanded graft clones from which alpha-beta T cells came about two months after transplant.

The sequence derives from a girl aged 2 to 10 with aplastic anemia, due to receive a stem cell transplant. Sequencing used PBMCs, obtained before TCRalphabeta/CD19-depleted stem cell transplant. The chain recombines TRBV24-1 with TRBJ1-1; tentatively, D is TRBD1 (5 bases). CDR3 nucleotides: TGTGCCACCTACGGGACGCCGAGATTCGAAGCTTTCTTT. It is translated as CATYGTPRFEAFF.